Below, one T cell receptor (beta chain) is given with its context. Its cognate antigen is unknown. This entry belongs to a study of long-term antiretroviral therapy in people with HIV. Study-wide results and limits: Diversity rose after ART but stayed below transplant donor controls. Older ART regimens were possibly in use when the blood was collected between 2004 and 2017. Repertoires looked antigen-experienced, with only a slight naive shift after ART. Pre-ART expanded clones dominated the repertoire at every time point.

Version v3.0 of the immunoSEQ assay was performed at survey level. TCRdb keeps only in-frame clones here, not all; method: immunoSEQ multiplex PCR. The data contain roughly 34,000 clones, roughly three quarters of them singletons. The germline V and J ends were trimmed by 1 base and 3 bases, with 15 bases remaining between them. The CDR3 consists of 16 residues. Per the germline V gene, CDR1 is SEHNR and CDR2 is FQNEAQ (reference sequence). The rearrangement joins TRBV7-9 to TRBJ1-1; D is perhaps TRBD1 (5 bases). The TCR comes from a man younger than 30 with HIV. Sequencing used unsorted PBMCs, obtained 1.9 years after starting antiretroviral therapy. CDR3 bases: TGTGCCAGCAGCTTAGGTCCGGACATAGGAGACACTGAAGCTTTCTTT. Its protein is CASSLGPDIGDTEAFF.